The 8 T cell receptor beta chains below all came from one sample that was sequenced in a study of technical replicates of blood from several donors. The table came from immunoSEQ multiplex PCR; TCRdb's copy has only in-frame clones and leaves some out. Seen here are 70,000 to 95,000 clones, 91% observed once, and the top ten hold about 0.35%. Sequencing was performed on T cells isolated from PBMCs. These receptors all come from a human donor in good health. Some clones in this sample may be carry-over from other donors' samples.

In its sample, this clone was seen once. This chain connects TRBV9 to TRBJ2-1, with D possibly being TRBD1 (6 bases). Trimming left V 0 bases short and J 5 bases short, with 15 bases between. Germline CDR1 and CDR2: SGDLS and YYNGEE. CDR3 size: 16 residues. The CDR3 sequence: CASSVGVGGANNEQFF. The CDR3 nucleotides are TGTGCCAGCAGCGTAGGGGTTGGGGGCGCGAACAATGAGCAGTTCTTC.

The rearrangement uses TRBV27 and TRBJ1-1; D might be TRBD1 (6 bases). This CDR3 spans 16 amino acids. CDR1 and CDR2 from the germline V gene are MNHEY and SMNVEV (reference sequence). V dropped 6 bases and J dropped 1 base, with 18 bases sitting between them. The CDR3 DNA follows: TGTGCCAGCAGGACGAGCCAGGACAGCAGGAACACTGAAGCTTTCTTT. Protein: CASRTSQDSRNTEAFF.

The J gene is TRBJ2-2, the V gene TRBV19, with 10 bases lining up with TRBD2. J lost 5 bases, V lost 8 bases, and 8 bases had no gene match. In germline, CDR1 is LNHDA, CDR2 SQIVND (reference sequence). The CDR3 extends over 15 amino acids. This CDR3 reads CASQGLAETTGELFF. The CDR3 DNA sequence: TGTGCCAGTCAAGGACTAGCGGAGACGACCGGGGAGCTGTTTTTT.

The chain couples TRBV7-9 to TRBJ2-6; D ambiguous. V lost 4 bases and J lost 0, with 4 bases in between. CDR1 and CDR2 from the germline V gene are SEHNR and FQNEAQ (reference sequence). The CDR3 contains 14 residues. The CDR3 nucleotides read TGTGCCAGCAGCTCAATCTCTGGGGCCAACGTCCTGACTTTC. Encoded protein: CASSSISGANVLTF.

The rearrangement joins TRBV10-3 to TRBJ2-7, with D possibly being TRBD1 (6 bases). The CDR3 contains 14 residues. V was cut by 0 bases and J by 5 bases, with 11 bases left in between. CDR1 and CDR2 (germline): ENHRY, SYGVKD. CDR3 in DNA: TGTGCCATCAGTGAGTCGGGGGCAGGAAACGAGCAGTACTTC. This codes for CAISESGAGNEQYF.

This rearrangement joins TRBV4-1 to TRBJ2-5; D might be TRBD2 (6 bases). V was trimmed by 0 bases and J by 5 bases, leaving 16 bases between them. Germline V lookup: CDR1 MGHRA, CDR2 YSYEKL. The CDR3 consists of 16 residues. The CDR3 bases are TGCGCCAGCAGCCAAGATGGCTCGGGAGCGGGTGAGACCCAGTACTTC. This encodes CASSQDGSGAGETQYF.

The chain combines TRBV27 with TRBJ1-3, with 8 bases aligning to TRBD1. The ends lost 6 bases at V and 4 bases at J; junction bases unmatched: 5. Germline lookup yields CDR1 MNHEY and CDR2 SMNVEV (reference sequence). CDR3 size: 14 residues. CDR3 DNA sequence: TGTGCCAGCAGGACAGGGGAGGTCGGAAACACCATATATTTT. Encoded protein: CASRTGEVGNTIYF.

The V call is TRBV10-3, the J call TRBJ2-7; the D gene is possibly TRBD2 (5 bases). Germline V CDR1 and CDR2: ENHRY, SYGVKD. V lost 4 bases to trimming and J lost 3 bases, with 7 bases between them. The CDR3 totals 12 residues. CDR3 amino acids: CAISAGIYEQYF. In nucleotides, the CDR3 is TGTGCCATCAGTGCGGGGATCTACGAGCAGTACTTC.